This paragraph reports one TCR beta chain. The antigen is undetermined. The sample belongs to a study of T cell responses to AZD1222 COVID-19 vaccine. Study-level results: There were mostly white British donors and more females than males, and clonal diversity was possibly underestimated.

Produced via immunoSEQ multiplex PCR; TCRdb's table is partial and in-frame only. The table shows 150,000 to 200,000 clones, with about nine tenths occurring only once. CDR1 is LNHDA and CDR2 is SQIVND in the germline V gene (reference sequence). V lost 4 bases and J lost 0, with 12 bases in between. The CDR3 is made up of 15 amino acids. The origin of this receptor is an adult in good health. Sample: peripheral blood, taken on day 0 of AZD1222 vaccination. The rearrangement links TRBV19 to TRBJ1-1; no clear D. CDR3: CASSSRRIMNTEAFF. CDR3 in DNA: TGTGCCAGTAGTAGCCGACGGATAATGAACACTGAAGCTTTCTTT.